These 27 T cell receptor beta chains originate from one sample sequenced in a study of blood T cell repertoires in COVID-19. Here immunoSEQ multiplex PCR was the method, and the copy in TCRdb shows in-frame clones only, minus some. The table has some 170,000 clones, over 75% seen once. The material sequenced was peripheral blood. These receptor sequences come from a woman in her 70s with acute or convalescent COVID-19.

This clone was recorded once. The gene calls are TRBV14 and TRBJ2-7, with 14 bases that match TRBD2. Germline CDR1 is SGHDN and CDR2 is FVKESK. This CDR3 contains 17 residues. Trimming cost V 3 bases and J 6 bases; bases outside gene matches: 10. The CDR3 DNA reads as TGTGCCAGCAGCCAGGATTGGTGGACTAGCGGGAGGTCCGAGCAGTACTTC. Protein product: CASSQDWWTSGRSEQYF.

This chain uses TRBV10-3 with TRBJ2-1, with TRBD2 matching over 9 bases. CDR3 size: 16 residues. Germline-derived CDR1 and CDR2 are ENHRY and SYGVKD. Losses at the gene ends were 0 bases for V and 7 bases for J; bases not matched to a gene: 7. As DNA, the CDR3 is TGTGCCATCAGTGAGTCTGGCGGGAGGGGGGAGAATGAGCAGTTCTTC. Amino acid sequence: CAISESGGRGENEQFF.

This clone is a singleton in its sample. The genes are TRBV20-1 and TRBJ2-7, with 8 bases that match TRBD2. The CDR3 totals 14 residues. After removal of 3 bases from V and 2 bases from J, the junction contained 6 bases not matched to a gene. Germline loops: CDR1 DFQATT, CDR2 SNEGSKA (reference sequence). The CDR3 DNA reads TGCAGTGCTAGTCGGGACGGGAGGGCCTACGAGCAGTACTTC. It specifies CSASRDGRAYEQYF.

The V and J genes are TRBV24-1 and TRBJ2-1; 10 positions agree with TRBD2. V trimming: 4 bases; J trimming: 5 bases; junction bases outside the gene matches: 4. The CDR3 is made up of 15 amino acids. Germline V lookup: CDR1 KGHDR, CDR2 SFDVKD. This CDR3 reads CATSDRTSGNNEQFF. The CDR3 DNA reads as TGTGCCACCAGTGACCGGACTAGCGGTAACAATGAGCAGTTCTTC.

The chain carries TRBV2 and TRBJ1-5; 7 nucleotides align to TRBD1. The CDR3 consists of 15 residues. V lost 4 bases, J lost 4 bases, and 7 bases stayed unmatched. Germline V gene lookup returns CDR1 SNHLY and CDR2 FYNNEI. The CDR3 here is CASSVEQGINQPQHF. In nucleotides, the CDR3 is TGTGCCAGCAGTGTGGAACAGGGGATTAATCAGCCCCAGCATTTT.

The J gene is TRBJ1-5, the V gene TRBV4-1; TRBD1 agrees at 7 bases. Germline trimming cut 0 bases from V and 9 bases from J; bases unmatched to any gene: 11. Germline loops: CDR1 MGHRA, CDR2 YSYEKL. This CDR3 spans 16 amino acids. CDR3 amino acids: CASSQEGDSPQWPQHF. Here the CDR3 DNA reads TGCGCCAGCAGCCAAGAAGGGGACAGTCCGCAATGGCCCCAGCATTTT.

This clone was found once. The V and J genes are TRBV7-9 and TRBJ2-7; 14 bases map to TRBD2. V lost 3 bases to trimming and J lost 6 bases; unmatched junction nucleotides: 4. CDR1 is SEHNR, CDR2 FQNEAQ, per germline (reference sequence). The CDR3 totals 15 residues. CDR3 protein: CASSLGLAGVSEQYF. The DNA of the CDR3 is TGTGCCAGCAGCTTGGGACTAGCGGGAGTATCCGAGCAGTACTTC.

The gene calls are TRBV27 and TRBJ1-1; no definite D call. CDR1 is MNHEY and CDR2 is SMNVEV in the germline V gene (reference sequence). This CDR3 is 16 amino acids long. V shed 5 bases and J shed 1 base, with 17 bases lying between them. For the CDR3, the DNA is TGTGCCAGCAGTCCAAACTTTCAGGATCAGAACACTGAAGCTTTCTTT. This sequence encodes CASSPNFQDQNTEAFF.

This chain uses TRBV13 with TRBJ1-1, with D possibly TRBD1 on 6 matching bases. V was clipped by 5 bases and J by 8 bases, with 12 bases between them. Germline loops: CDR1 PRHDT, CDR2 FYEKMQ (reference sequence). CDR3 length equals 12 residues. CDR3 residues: CASSQTGTEAFF. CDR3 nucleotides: TGTGCCAGCAGCCAAACCGGGACAGAAGCTTTCTTT.

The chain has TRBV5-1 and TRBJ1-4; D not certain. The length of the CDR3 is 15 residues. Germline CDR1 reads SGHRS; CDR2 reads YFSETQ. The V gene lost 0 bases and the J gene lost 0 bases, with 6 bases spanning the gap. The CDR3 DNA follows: TGCGCCAGCAGCTTGGACGGAGCAACTAATGAAAAACTGTTTTTT. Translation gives CASSLDGATNEKLFF.

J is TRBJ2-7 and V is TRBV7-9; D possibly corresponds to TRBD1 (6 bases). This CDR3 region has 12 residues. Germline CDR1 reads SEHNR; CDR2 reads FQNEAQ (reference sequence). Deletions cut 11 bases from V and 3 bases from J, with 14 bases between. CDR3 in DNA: TGTGCCCCGGGATCAGGGGACTACGAGCAGTACTTC. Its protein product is CAPGSGDYEQYF.

The CDR3: CASSSDRNTEAFF. Here the CDR3 DNA reads TGTGCCAGCAGCTCCGACAGAAACACTGAAGCTTTCTTT. This chain joins TRBV7-3 and TRBJ1-1, with TRBD1 as a possible D gene (5 bases). Per germline, CDR1 SGHTA and CDR2 FQGTGA. The V gene lost 4 bases and the J gene lost 2 bases, with 8 bases spanning the gap. The CDR3 has 13 amino acids.

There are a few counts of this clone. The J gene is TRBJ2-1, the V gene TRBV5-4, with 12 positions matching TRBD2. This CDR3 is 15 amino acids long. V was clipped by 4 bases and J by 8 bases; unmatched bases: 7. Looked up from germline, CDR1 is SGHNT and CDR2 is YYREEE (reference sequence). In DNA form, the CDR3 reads TGTGCCAGCAGCCGGAAGGGACTAGCGGGCGATGAGCAGTTCTTC. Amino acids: CASSRKGLAGDEQFF.

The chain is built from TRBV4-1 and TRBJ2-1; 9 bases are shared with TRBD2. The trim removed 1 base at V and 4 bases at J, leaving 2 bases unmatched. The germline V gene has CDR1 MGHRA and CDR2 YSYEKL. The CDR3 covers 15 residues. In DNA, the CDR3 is TGCGCCAGCAGCCAAGGACTAGCGGCTTACAATGAGCAGTTCTTC. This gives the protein CASSQGLAAYNEQFF.

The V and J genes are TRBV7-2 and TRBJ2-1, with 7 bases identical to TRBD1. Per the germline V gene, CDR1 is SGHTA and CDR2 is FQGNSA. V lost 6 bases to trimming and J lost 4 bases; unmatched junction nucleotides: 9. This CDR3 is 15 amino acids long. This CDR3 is CASRGPGQRYNEQFF. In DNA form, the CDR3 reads TGTGCCAGCAGGGGTCCGGGACAGAGATACAATGAGCAGTTCTTC.

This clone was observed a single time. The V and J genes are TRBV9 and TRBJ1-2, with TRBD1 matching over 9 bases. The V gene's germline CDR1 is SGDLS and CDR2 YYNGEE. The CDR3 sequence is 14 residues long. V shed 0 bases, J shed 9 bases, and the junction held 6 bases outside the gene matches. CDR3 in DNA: TGTGCCAGCAGCGTAGCTGGACAGGGGTTACGCTACACCTTC. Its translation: CASSVAGQGLRYTF.

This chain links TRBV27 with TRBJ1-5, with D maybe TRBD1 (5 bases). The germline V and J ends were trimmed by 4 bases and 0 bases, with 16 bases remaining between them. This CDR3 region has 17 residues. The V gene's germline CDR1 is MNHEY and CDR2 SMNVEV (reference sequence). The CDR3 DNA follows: TGTGCCAGCAGTTACGGCCAGGGCCCCTATAGCAATCAGCCCCAGCATTTT. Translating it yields CASSYGQGPYSNQPQHF.

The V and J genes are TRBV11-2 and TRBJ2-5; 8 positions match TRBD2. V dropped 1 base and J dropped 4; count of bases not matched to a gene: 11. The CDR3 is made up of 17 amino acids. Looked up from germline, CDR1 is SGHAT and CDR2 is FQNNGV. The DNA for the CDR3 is TGTGCCAGCAGCTTAGCAGGGGAGCGGGAGCTTGGAGAGACCCAGTACTTC. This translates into CASSLAGERELGETQYF.

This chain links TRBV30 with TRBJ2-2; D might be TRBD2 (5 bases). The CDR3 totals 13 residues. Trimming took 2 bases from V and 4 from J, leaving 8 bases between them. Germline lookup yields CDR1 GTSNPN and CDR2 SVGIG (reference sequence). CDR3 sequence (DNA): TGTGCCTGGAGTATGGACTTCACCGGGGAGCTGTTTTTT. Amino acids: CAWSMDFTGELFF.

CDR3 protein: CASSVSPSGSTADTQYF. Written as DNA, the CDR3 is TGTGCCAGCAGCGTCTCGCCTAGCGGGAGTACGGCAGATACGCAGTATTTT. The gene calls are TRBV9 and TRBJ2-3; 10 bases are shared with TRBD2. Germline V gene sequence: CDR1 SGDLS, CDR2 YYNGEE. V trimming: 2 bases; J trimming: 4 bases; junction bases outside the gene matches: 10. The CDR3 runs to 17 residues.

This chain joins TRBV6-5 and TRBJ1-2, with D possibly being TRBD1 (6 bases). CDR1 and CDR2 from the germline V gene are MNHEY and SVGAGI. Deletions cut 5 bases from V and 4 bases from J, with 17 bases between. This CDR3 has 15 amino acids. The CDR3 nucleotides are TGTGCCAGCAGTACCGGAAACAGGGACCGCTATGGCTACACCTTC. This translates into CASSTGNRDRYGYTF.

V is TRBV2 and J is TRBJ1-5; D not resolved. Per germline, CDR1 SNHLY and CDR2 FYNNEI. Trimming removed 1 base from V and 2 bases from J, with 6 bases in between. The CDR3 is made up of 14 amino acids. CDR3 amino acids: CASSEERGNQPQHF. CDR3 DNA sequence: TGTGCCAGCAGTGAAGAGAGGGGCAATCAGCCCCAGCATTTT. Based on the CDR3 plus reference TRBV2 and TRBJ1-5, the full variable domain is EPEVTQTPSHQVTQMGQEVILRCVPISNHLYFYWYRQILGQKVEFLVSFYNNEISEKSEIFDDQFSVERPDGSNFTLKIRSTKLEDSAMYFCASSEERGNQPQHFGDGTRLSIL.

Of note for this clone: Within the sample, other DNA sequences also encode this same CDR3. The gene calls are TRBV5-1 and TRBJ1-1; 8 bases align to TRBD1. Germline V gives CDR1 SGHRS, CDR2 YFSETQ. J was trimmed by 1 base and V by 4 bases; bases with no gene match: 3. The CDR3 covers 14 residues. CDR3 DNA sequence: TGCGCCAGCAGCGGAGGACAGGGGAACACTGAAGCTTTCTTT. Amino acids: CASSGGQGNTEAFF.

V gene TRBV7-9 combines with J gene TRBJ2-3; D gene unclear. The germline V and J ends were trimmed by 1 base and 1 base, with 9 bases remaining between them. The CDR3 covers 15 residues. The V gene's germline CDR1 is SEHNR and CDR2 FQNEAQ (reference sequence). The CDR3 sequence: CASSLVFGGTDTQYF. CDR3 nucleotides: TGTGCCAGCAGCTTAGTTTTCGGAGGCACAGATACGCAGTATTTT. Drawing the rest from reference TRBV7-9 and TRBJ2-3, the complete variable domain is DTGVSQNPRHKITKRGQNVTFRCDPISEHNRLYWYRQTLGQGPEFLTYFQNEAQLEKSRLLSDRFSAERPKGSFSTLEIQRTEQGDSAMYLCASSLVFGGTDTQYFGPGTRLTVL.

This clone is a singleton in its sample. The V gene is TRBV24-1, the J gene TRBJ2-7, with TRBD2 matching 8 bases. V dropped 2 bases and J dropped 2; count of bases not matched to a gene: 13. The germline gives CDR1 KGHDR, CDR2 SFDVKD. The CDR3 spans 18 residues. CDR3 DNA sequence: TGTGCCACCAGTGATTCCCGAGGTAGCGGGGTTCAGCCCTACGAGCAGTACTTC. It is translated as CATSDSRGSGVQPYEQYF.

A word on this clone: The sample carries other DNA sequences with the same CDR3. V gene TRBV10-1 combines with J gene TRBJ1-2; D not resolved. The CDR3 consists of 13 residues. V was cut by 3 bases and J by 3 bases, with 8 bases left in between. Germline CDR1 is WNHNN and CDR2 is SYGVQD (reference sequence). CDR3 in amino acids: CASSDRRDYGYTF. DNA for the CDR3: TGCGCCAGCAGTGACAGGAGGGACTATGGCTACACCTTC.

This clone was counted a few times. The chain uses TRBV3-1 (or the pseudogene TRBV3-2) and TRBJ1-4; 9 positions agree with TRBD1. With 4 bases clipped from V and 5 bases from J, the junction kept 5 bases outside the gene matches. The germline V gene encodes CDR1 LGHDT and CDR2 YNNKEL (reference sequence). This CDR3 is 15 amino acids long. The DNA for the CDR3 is TGTGCCAGCAGCCTTTTCGGACAGGGGAATGAAAAACTGTTTTTT. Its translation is CASSLFGQGNEKLFF.